Below are 21 T cell receptor beta chains sequenced from a single sample in a study of pediatric ulcerative colitis. Clones were read by immunoSEQ multiplex PCR, and TCRdb kept only the in-frame ones, dropping some. The profile shows about 64,000 clones, approximately 87% of them singletons. Sequenced input: blood. These receptors came from a boy aged 5-17 years with severe ulcerative colitis.

The rearrangement joins TRBV6-6 to TRBJ1-2; D is unresolved. The CDR3 runs to 12 residues. CDR1 is MNHNY and CDR2 is SVGAGI in the germline V gene (reference sequence). The germline V and J ends were trimmed by 1 base and 3 bases, with 3 bases remaining between them. CDR3 DNA: TGTGCCAGCAGTTACTTGGACTATGGCTACACCTTC. Its protein is CASSYLDYGYTF.

A single count supports this clone. The chain links TRBV7-2 to TRBJ2-1; 8 bases line up with TRBD2. Germline-derived CDR1 and CDR2 are SGHTA and FQGNSA. The length of the CDR3 is 12 residues. V was pared by 1 base and J by 14 bases, with 4 bases of the junction left unmatched. The CDR3 coding sequence is TGTGCCAGCAGCTTAGAGGGGACTAGGGAGTTCTTC. Translation: CASSLEGTREFF.

The chain couples TRBV6-5 to TRBJ2-7, with D perhaps matching TRBD1 (6 bases). V was clipped by 0 bases and J by 3 bases, with 9 bases between them. Germline V lookup: CDR1 MNHEY, CDR2 SVGAGI. The CDR3 has 14 residues. The CDR3 region has the DNA TGTGCCAGCAGTTACTCGGACAGATTCTACGAGCAGTACTTC. Translating it yields CASSYSDRFYEQYF.

J is TRBJ2-2 and V is TRBV30; 8 nucleotides match TRBD2. CDR1 and CDR2 from the germline V gene are GTSNPN and SVGIG (reference sequence). Trimming at V came to 3 bases and at J to 0 bases, leaving 6 bases not matched to a gene. The CDR3 has 16 amino acids. The CDR3, as DNA: TGTGCCTGGAGACCAGCGGGAGTTTCGAACACCGGGGAGCTGTTTTTT. As protein: CAWRPAGVSNTGELFF.

V and J are TRBV11-2 and TRBJ2-5; D is unresolved. Germline-derived CDR1 and CDR2 are SGHAT and FQNNGV. This CDR3 is built from 12 residues. Trimming shortened V by 1 base and J by 5 bases, and 5 bases separated the two germline ends. In nucleotides, the CDR3 is TGTGCCAGCAGCTTAGCTTGGGAGACCCAGTACTTC. Protein: CASSLAWETQYF.

This sequence joins TRBV27 and TRBJ2-7, with D possibly being TRBD1 (6 bases). This CDR3 spans 14 amino acids. Germline V gene lookup returns CDR1 MNHEY and CDR2 SMNVEV (reference sequence). Trimming left V 2 bases short and J 4 bases short, with 12 bases between. As DNA, the CDR3 is TGTGCCAGCAGTTTAGGGACAATGGGGTACGAGCAGTACTTC. Translated, it gives CASSLGTMGYEQYF.

The CDR3 reads CASSTPGLSEEQYF. CDR3 nucleotide sequence: TGTGCCAGTAGTACACCGGGACTATCTGAAGAGCAGTACTTC. The chain employs TRBV19 and TRBJ2-7, with TRBD2 identical over 7 bases. CDR1 is LNHDA and CDR2 is SQIVND in the germline V gene (reference sequence). Trimming removed 4 bases from V and 7 bases from J; junction bases left unmatched: 10. CDR3 length: 14 residues.

This chain joins TRBV6-6 and TRBJ2-7, with 7 bases lining up with TRBD1. V dropped 9 bases and J dropped 4; count of bases not matched to a gene: 9. Germline CDR1 MNHNY, CDR2 SVGAGI (reference sequence). This CDR3 comprises 13 residues. The CDR3 protein is CASAGTDRYEQYF. CDR3 nucleotide sequence: TGTGCCAGTGCCGGGACAGACCGATACGAGCAGTACTTC.

The CDR3 DNA sequence: TGTGCCAGCAGCTTGGCGGCCGACACTGAAGCTTTCTTT. Protein: CASSLAADTEAFF. J is TRBJ1-1 and V is TRBV5-6; D gene ambiguous. V was pared by 0 bases and J by 3 bases, with 6 bases between. Germline loops: CDR1 SGHDT, CDR2 YYEEEE. The CDR3 totals 13 residues.

The V call is TRBV7-9, the J call TRBJ2-2, with 8 bases identical to TRBD2. This CDR3 contains 15 residues. Germline CDR1 SEHNR, CDR2 FQNEAQ (reference sequence). V dropped 6 bases and J dropped 2; count of bases not matched to a gene: 5. CDR3 region: CASRPAGVNTGELFF. The CDR3 DNA reads as TGTGCCAGCAGACCAGCGGGAGTTAACACCGGGGAGCTGTTTTTT.

The chain is built from TRBV7-9 and TRBJ2-5, with unresolved D. The CDR3 has 14 amino acids. Per germline, CDR1 SEHNR and CDR2 FQNEAQ (reference sequence). V lost 2 bases to trimming and J lost 5 bases, with 12 bases between them. The CDR3 reads CASSLSDPLETQYF. The CDR3, as DNA: TGTGCCAGCAGCTTATCTGATCCACTGGAGACCCAGTACTTC.

This chain links TRBV14 with TRBJ2-3; no reliable D call. The CDR3 totals 15 residues. The germline V and J ends were trimmed by 4 bases and 4 bases, with 15 bases remaining between them. The germline CDR1 and CDR2 sequences are SGHDN and FVKESK. CDR3 nucleotide sequence: TGTGCCAGCAGCCGAACTCCGGTTTTCGCAGATACGCAGTATTTT. Amino acids: CASSRTPVFADTQYF.

The chain links TRBV5-1 to TRBJ1-1; D gene ambiguous. Germline loops: CDR1 SGHRS, CDR2 YFSETQ. V lost 4 bases to trimming and J lost 1 base, with 17 bases between them. CDR3 length: 16 amino acids. In DNA, the CDR3 is TGCGCCAGCAGCGGGAACCCACCCGAGGCGAACACTGAAGCTTTCTTT. Protein product: CASSGNPPEANTEAFF.

This rearrangement joins TRBV9 to TRBJ2-1; D remains unclear. Germline lookup yields CDR1 SGDLS and CDR2 YYNGEE. The CDR3 is made up of 13 amino acids. V shed 3 bases and J shed 3 bases, with 7 bases lying between them. DNA of the CDR3: TGTGCCAGCAGCGCATGGGACTACAATGAGCAGTTCTTC. The encoded protein is CASSAWDYNEQFF.

The chain combines TRBV27 with TRBJ2-1; D gene ambiguous. Trimming removed 7 bases from V and 6 bases from J, with 16 bases in between. Per the germline V gene, CDR1 is MNHEY and CDR2 is SMNVEV (reference sequence). This CDR3 is built from 14 residues. For the CDR3, the DNA is TGTGCCAGCACTCCTTGGGGTTCGGTCAATGAGCAGTTCTTC. This translates into CASTPWGSVNEQFF.

The J gene is TRBJ2-3, the V gene TRBV6-1; a weak D match, TRBD2 (6 bases). This CDR3 is 16 amino acids long. The germline gives CDR1 MNHNS, CDR2 SASEGT. Trimming shortened V by 2 bases and J by 1 base, and 13 bases separated the two germline ends. In DNA form, the CDR3 reads TGTGCCAGCAGTGAAAGGGACTGGAGTGGCACAGATACGCAGTATTTT. Translating it yields CASSERDWSGTDTQYF.

This clone was counted a single time. At the DNA level, this CDR3 is encoded by other sequences in the same sample as well. The V call is TRBV29-1, the J call TRBJ1-1; D might be TRBD1 (5 bases). CDR3 length equals 11 residues. V was shortened by 6 bases and J by 1 base, with 6 bases between the two germline ends. Germline V gene lookup returns CDR1 SQVTM and CDR2 ANQGSEA. Here the CDR3 reads CSVGQNTEAFF. CDR3 nucleotides: TGCAGCGTAGGACAGAACACTGAAGCTTTCTTT.

This clone was seen once. The gene calls are TRBV29-1 and TRBJ2-2, with D possibly being TRBD2 (5 bases). The CDR3 contains 11 residues. Germline V gene sequence: CDR1 SQVTM, CDR2 ANQGSEA. V was cut by 4 bases and J by 5 bases, with 5 bases left in between. Written as DNA, the CDR3 is TGCAGCGTTGGGGAGACCGGGGAGCTGTTTTTT. This codes for CSVGETGELFF.

The gene calls are TRBV4-1 and TRBJ2-1, with D perhaps being TRBD1 or TRBD2 (5 bases each). Germline CDR1 MGHRA, CDR2 YSYEKL. CDR3 length equals 17 residues. V lost 1 base, J lost 4 bases, and 17 bases lay in between. Written as DNA, the CDR3 is TGCGCCAGCAGCCAAGTATCAGCAGGGACCCTATACAATGAGCAGTTCTTC. Protein sequence: CASSQVSAGTLYNEQFF.

This sequence joins TRBV12-5 and TRBJ2-3, with 8 nucleotides matching TRBD2. V was pared by 0 bases and J by 1 base, with 3 bases of the junction left unmatched. Germline loops: CDR1 LGHNT, CDR2 FRNRAP. The CDR3 consists of 16 residues. Written as DNA, the CDR3 is TGTGCTAGTGGTTTGGTACCACTAGCGGGCACAGATACGCAGTATTTT. Translated: CASGLVPLAGTDTQYF.

The chain carries TRBV19 and TRBJ2-3, with D perhaps matching TRBD2 (5 bases). The CDR3 is made up of 14 amino acids. Trimming pared 3 bases from V and 3 bases from J, leaving 10 bases between. Germline assignment: CDR1 LNHDA and CDR2 SQIVND (reference sequence). CDR3 nucleotide sequence: TGTGCCAGTAGTATTGGGAGTGTGACAGATACGCAGTATTTT. Protein: CASSIGSVTDTQYF.